This T cell receptor beta chain stems from a study of graft-versus-host responses after intestinal transplantation. Study background: Every recipient had anti-thymocyte globulin induction and approximately three years of tacrolimus plus steroids. Study-level points and caveats: The recipient marrow held GvH clones, and some of them showed up first in ileum or blood.

From germline, CDR1 is KGHSH and CDR2 LQKENI. CDR3 length: 15 amino acids. Generated by immunoSEQ multiplex PCR, the TCRdb table keeps only in-frame clones and is missing some. The sample carries roughly 14,000 clones, roughly 28% recorded once. There were 200,000 CFSE-labeled responder cells plated together with 200,000 irradiated, violet-dye-labeled stimulator cells. The chain employs TRBV18 and TRBJ2-5; 11 nucleotides match TRBD1. The end of the DNA aligns better with TRBJ2-7, so the J call may be wrong. The sample here was alloreactive CD4+ T cells from a mixed lymphocyte reaction culture, taken before intestinal transplant. Subset here: CFSE-low proliferating T cells sorted from roughly six-day pre-transplant mixed lymphocyte reaction (GvH or HvG direction). This sequence originates from a human patient who received an intestinal transplant. CDR3 residues: CASSPRTGGGHEQYF. CDR3 sequence (DNA): TGTGCCAGCTCACCGCGGACAGGGGGCGGACACGAGCAGTACTTC.